This T cell receptor beta chain is from a study of T-cell memory formation after mild COVID-19. Study-level points and caveats: Contracting CD4+ clones lay largely in CM and EM, with CD8+ ones residing in EMRA.

The V gene lost 2 bases and the J gene lost 5 bases, with 4 bases spanning the gap. The CDR3 is 13 amino acids. The germline CDR1 and CDR2 sequences are SGHTA and FQGNSA. MiXCR, run by TCRdb on the 5' RACE reads, gives a single entry per CDR3 protein. The sample lists around 340,000 distinct CDR3 sequences; over 10% were seen once. This clonotype was observed at least ten times. Its antigen remains unidentified. Sample: PBMCs or a T cell subset sorted from them (not recorded which). The rearrangement joins TRBV7-2 to TRBJ1-6; D ambiguous. The sequence was collected from a man aged 18-30 years who had mild COVID-19 (a few samples of this study predate the infection). Cell type and time point are not known. The CDR3 sequence is CASSLLHNSPLHF. CDR3 DNA sequence: TGTGCCAGCAGCTTACTCCATAATTCACCCCTCCACTTT.